These 6 T cell receptor beta chains originate from one sample sequenced in a study of CD8 T cells in Susac syndrome. The authors reverse transcribed roughly 0.5 to 1 ug RNA with random hexamers. One entry per CDR3 protein, called by TCRdb with MiXCR from the immunoSEQ multiplex PCR reads. This sample has roughly 150,000 distinct CDR3 sequences, with about 94% found just once. The sample consisted of CD8+ T cells from PBMCs. The receptors come from a human donor with multiple sclerosis.

The chain is built from TRBV12-5 and TRBJ1-5, with D perhaps TRBD1 (5 bases). This CDR3 comprises 12 residues. CDR1 is LGHNT and CDR2 is FRNRAP in the germline V gene. V lost 1 base and J lost 16, with 14 bases in between. In DNA, the CDR3 is TGTGCTAGTGGTTTGGGCGCAGGGTCGAGTCATTTT. Translating gives CASGLGAGSSHF.

The chain employs TRBV20-1 and TRBJ1-2, with D uncertain. This CDR3 has 12 residues. CDR1 DFQATT and CDR2 SNEGSKA come from the germline V gene (reference sequence). V was shortened by 5 bases and J by 8 bases, with 15 bases between the two germline ends. The CDR3: CSAPRAPEGYTF. The CDR3 region has the DNA TGCAGTGCTCCCCGGGCCCCGGAGGGCTACACCTTC.

The chain links TRBV25-1 to TRBJ1-2; D perhaps matches TRBD1 (5 bases). This CDR3 is built from 14 residues. CDR1 is MGHDK and CDR2 is SYGVNS in the germline V gene. V was shortened by 3 bases and J by 5 bases, with 13 bases between the two germline ends. The CDR3 is CASSDRDGRYGYTF. CDR3 sequence (DNA): TGTGCCAGCAGTGATCGGGACGGCCGGTATGGCTACACCTTC.

V usage is TRBV27 and J usage is TRBJ1-2, with 7 nucleotides matching TRBD1. Looked up from germline, CDR1 is MNHEY and CDR2 is SMNVEV (reference sequence). J lost 6 bases, V lost 6 bases, and 1 base had no gene match. The CDR3 sequence is 11 residues long. CDR3 in DNA: TGTGCCAGCAGGGGGACAGATGGCTACACCTTC. This codes for CASRGTDGYTF.

V is TRBV20-1 and J is TRBJ2-3; possibly TRBD2 for D (5 bases). The CDR3 sequence is 16 residues long. Between the trimmed V and J ends, which lost 6 bases and 5 bases, there was a span of 24 bases. The germline V gene has CDR1 DFQATT and CDR2 SNEGSKA (reference sequence). The chain's CDR3 is CSARERVTGLLDTQYF. CDR3 nucleotides: TGCAGTGCCCGAGAACGGGTCACCGGACTTCTAGATACGCAGTATTTT.

The chain combines TRBV20-1 with TRBJ1-1; 7 bases fit TRBD1. CDR1 is DFQATT and CDR2 is SNEGSKA in the germline V gene (reference sequence). Losses at the gene ends were 6 bases for V and 0 bases for J; bases not matched to a gene: 4. The CDR3 is 13 amino acids. The CDR3 loop is CSAQGQMNTEAFF. CDR3 in DNA: TGCAGTGCGCAGGGACAGATGAACACTGAAGCTTTCTTT.